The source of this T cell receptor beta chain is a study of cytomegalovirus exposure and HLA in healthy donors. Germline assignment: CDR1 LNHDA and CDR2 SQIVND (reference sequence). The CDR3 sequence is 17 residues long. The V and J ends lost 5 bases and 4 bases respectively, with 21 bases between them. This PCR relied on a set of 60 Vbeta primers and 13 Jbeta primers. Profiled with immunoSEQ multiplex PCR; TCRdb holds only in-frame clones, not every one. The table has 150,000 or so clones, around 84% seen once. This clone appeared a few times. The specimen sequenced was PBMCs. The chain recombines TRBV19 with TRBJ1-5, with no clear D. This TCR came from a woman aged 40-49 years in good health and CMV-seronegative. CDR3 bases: TGTGCCAGTAGTGCCCTCGGGAGCAGCTCGGAAAATCAGCCCCAGCATTTT. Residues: CASSALGSSSENQPQHF.